This TCR beta chain stems from a study of blood T cell repertoires in COVID-19. On the study more broadly: From the United States, Italy and Spain came samples of acute and convalescent COVID-19.

Losses at the gene ends were 4 bases for V and 9 bases for J; bases not matched to a gene: 10. Germline V gene sequence: CDR1 LGHDT, CDR2 YNNKEL (reference sequence). The CDR3 extends over 14 amino acids. This clone was recorded only once. TCRdb's table, derived via immunoSEQ multiplex PCR, lists solely in-frame clones and lacks some. Of 200,000 or so clones listed, 65% to 85% are singletons. What the recovered Cohort 3 donors had was two negative PCRs, clearance, or symptom resolution. The chain employs TRBV3-1 (or the pseudogene TRBV3-2) and TRBJ1-2, with 8 bases identical to TRBD1. Sequencing was performed on PBMCs or T cells enriched from blood (not recorded which). The receptor was derived from a man aged 40-49 years who had recovered from COVID-19. CDR3 amino acids: CASSLRTGGERYTF. Written as DNA, the CDR3 is TGTGCCAGCAGCCTAAGAACAGGGGGGGAACGCTACACCTTC.